The 13 T cell receptor beta chains given below trace back to one sample, sequenced in a study of CD8 T cells in ankylosing spondylitis. Study observations and caveats: A motif in TCR beta, a set of 8 or 9 highly homologous variants, appeared characteristic of ankylosing spondylitis blood.

TCRdb fed the 5' RACE reads into MiXCR, producing one record per CDR3 protein. The repertoire holds some 800,000 distinct CDR3 sequences, with approximately 10% as singletons. The antigens of these receptors remain unknown. Sequencing was performed on blood, either unsorted or a sorted T cell fraction (not recorded which). The receptors here all came from a male donor with ankylosing spondylitis.

This clonotype was found many times. The chain has TRBV7-2 and TRBJ2-7; 8 bases align to TRBD1. The CDR3 totals 12 residues. Germline CDR1 SGHTA, CDR2 FQGNSA. V shed 5 bases and J 6 bases; nucleotides not matched to a gene: 3. CDR3 DNA: TGTGCCAGCAGCATCGACAGGGGCGAGCAGTACTTC. Translation: CASSIDRGEQYF.

The CDR3 spells CSVASEGTAFF. The DNA for the CDR3 is TGCAGCGTGGCCTCCGAGGGTACGGCTTTCTTT. The chain recombines TRBV29-1 with TRBJ1-1; no clear D gene. The CDR3 has 11 residues. CDR1 and CDR2 (germline): SQVTM, ANQGSEA. Trimming removed 6 bases at V and 11 bases at J, with 16 bases between.

This chain joins TRBV5-1 and TRBJ2-1, with a possible D match to TRBD1 (5 bases). V dropped 4 bases and J dropped 5 bases, with 16 bases sitting between them. The CDR3 spans 15 residues. Germline values: CDR1 SGHRS, CDR2 YFSETQ. CDR3 bases: TGCGCCAGCAGCCCTGGGGCGGTAGGAGACAATGAGCAGTTCTTC. Protein: CASSPGAVGDNEQFF. Drawing the rest from reference TRBV5-1 and TRBJ2-1, the complete variable domain is KAGVTQTPRYLIKTRGQQVTLSCSPISGHRSVSWYQQTPGQGLQFLFEYFSETQRNKGNFPGRFSGRQFSNSRSEMNVSTLELGDSALYLCASSPGAVGDNEQFFGPGTRLTVL.

Details on this clonotype: This sequence may be a read error, since a much larger clone differs from it by one base. The chain recombines TRBV20-1 with TRBJ1-4, with D uncertain. V was clipped by 4 bases and J by 5 bases, with 8 bases between them. This CDR3 has 12 residues. Germline-derived CDR1 and CDR2 are DFQATT and SNEGSKA (reference sequence). The CDR3 DNA reads TGCAGTGCTATAGTGGCCAATGAAAAACTGTTTTTT. Its translation is CSAIVANEKLFF.

This clonotype came up a few times. The chain employs TRBV7-9 and TRBJ2-1; no clear D. The CDR3 covers 14 residues. V dropped 5 bases and J dropped 3 bases, with 11 bases sitting between them. Germline V gene lookup returns CDR1 SEHNR and CDR2 FQNEAQ (reference sequence). The CDR3 loop reads CASSRTVNYNEQFF. CDR3 bases: TGTGCCAGCAGCCGGACCGTTAACTACAATGAGCAGTTCTTC. Filled out from reference TRBV7-9 and TRBJ2-1, the complete variable domain reads DTGVSQNPRHKITKRGQNVTFRCDPISEHNRLYWYRQTLGQGPEFLTYFQNEAQLEKSRLLSDRFSAERPKGSFSTLEIQRTEQGDSAMYLCASSRTVNYNEQFFGPGTRLTVL.

There are a few counts of this clonotype. The chain combines TRBV3-1 with TRBJ1-6, with 8 bases fitting TRBD1. The germline gives CDR1 LGHDT, CDR2 YNNKEL (reference sequence). Trimming cost V 4 bases and J 10 bases; bases outside gene matches: 12. CDR3 length: 16 amino acids. The CDR3 DNA follows: TGTGCCAGCAGCCTTGGACAGGGCTATAGGCGCTCACCCCTCCACTTT. Its translation: CASSLGQGYRRSPLHF. Combining the CDR3 with reference TRBV3-1 and TRBJ1-6 gives the whole variable domain DTAVSQTPKYLVTQMGNDKSIKCEQNLGHDTMYWYKQDSKKFLKIMFSYNNKELIINETVPNRFSPKSPDKAHLNLHINSLELGDSAVYFCASSLGQGYRRSPLHFGNGTRLTVT.

This clonotype was detected many times. The chain recombines TRBV20-1 with TRBJ1-1; D is ambiguous. Germline V gives CDR1 DFQATT, CDR2 SNEGSKA (reference sequence). Deletions cut 0 bases from V and 4 bases from J, with 9 bases between. There are 13 residues in the CDR3. CDR3 protein: CSARDSQTTEAFF. The CDR3 DNA reads as TGCAGTGCTAGAGACAGCCAGACCACTGAAGCTTTCTTT.

This clonotype was seen repeatedly, ten times or more. The J gene is TRBJ2-7, the V gene TRBV19; the D call may be TRBD1 or TRBD2 (5 bases each). V was cut by 3 bases and J by 3 bases, with 9 bases left in between. The CDR3 contains 13 residues. Germline CDR1 and CDR2: LNHDA and SQIVND (reference sequence). The CDR3 here is CASSIQGRYEQYF. The CDR3 coding sequence is TGTGCCAGTAGTATCCAGGGACGCTACGAGCAGTACTTC.

The J gene is TRBJ2-1, the V gene TRBV5-1; no definite D call. The CDR3 spans 11 residues. The germline gives CDR1 SGHRS, CDR2 YFSETQ. The V end lost 4 bases, the J end lost 9 bases, and 8 bases lay between the germline ends. CDR3 sequence reads: CASSRTGEQFF. The DNA of the CDR3 is TGCGCCAGCAGCCGAACGGGTGAGCAGTTCTTC.

This clonotype was detected only a few times. The genes are TRBV7-9 and TRBJ2-1; D gene unclear. This CDR3 region has 17 residues. Trimming left V 5 bases short and J 1 base short, with 18 bases between. CDR1 is SEHNR, CDR2 FQNEAQ, per germline (reference sequence). CDR3 DNA sequence: TGTGCCAGCAGCCGCCAACTACTCACCCGGTCCTACAATGAGCAGTTCTTC. Its protein is CASSRQLLTRSYNEQFF. Full variable domain (outside the CDR3, taken from reference TRBV7-9 and TRBJ2-1): DTGVSQNPRHKITKRGQNVTFRCDPISEHNRLYWYRQTLGQGPEFLTYFQNEAQLEKSRLLSDRFSAERPKGSFSTLEIQRTEQGDSAMYLCASSRQLLTRSYNEQFFGPGTRLTVL.

The chain employs TRBV12-3 or TRBV12-4 and TRBJ1-6; the match to TRBD1 covers 9 bases. The trim removed 3 bases at V and 7 bases at J, leaving 4 bases unmatched. This CDR3 contains 15 residues. The CDR3, as DNA: TGTGCCAGCAGTTTCCTACAGGGGGCAAATTCACCCCTCCACTTT. This codes for CASSFLQGANSPLHF.

V and J are TRBV27 and TRBJ2-1; D is unresolved. The CDR3 is made up of 16 amino acids. Trimming pared 0 bases from V and 1 base from J, leaving 10 bases between. Germline V gene sequence: CDR1 MNHEY, CDR2 SMNVEV (reference sequence). CDR3 DNA sequence: TGTGCCAGCAGTTTATCGATTTGGGATTCCTACAATGAGCAGTTCTTC. It yields the protein CASSLSIWDSYNEQFF.

The sample holds a few counts of this clonotype. This sequence joins TRBV7-8 and TRBJ1-4; perhaps TRBD1 as D (6 bases). Trimming shortened V by 5 bases and J by 8 bases, and 18 bases separated the two germline ends. Germline CDR1 reads SGHVS; CDR2 reads FQNEAQ. The CDR3 has 15 amino acids. CDR3 sequence: CASSRYRAFGEKLFF. In nucleotides, the CDR3 is TGTGCCAGCAGCCGATACAGGGCGTTTGGGGAAAAACTGTTTTTT.